This TCR beta chain appears in the sequencing data of a study of shared T cell receptors in the human thymus. Method: immunoSEQ multiplex PCR; TCRdb's copy keeps in-frame clones and lacks some. Of roughly 410,000 clones listed, 95% are singletons. Germline V gives CDR1 MGHRA, CDR2 YSYEKL. The V end was cut by 1 base, the J end by 5 bases, with 11 bases between. The CDR3 consists of 14 residues. The V call is TRBV4-1, the J call TRBJ1-1; the D is unclear. The TCR was taken from a human donor. Sequencing was carried out using thymocytes. The CDR3 protein is CASSQGLSGTEAFF. As DNA, the CDR3 is TGCGCCAGCAGCCAAGGGTTGAGTGGGACTGAAGCTTTCTTT.